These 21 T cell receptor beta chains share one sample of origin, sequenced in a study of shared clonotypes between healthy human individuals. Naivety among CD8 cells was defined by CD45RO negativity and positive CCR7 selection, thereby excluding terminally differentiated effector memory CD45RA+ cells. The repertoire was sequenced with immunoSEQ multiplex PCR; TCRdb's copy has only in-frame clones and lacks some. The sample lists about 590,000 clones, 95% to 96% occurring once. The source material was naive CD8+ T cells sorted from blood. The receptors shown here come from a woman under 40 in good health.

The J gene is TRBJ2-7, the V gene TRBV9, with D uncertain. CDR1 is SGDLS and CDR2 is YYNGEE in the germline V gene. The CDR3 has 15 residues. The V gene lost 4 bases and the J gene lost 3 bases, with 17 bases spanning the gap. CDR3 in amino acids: CASSPGPGIDYEQYF. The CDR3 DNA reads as TGTGCCAGCAGCCCAGGTCCTGGGATTGACTACGAGCAGTACTTC.

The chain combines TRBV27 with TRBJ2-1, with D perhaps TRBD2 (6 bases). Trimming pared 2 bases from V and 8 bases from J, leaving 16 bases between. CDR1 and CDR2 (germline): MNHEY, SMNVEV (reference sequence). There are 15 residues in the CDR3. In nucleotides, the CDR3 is TGTGCCAGCAGTTTAAACGGAGGGTGGTTCGATGAGCAGTTCTTC. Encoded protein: CASSLNGGWFDEQFF.

CDR3 nucleotides: TGCAGCGTTGAGGGATTGGAGGATACGCAGTATTTT. It yields the protein CSVEGLEDTQYF. This chain joins TRBV29-1 and TRBJ2-3; D not resolved. Germline CDR1 and CDR2: SQVTM and ANQGSEA. Trimming took off 3 bases at V and 6 bases at J, with 10 bases between the two ends. This CDR3 is 12 amino acids long.

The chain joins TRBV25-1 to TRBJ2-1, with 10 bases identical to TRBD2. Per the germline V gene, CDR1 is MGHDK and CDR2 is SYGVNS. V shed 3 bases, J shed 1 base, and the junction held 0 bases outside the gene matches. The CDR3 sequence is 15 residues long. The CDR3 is CASSEGLASYNEQFF. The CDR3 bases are TGTGCCAGCAGTGAGGGACTAGCGTCCTACAATGAGCAGTTCTTC.

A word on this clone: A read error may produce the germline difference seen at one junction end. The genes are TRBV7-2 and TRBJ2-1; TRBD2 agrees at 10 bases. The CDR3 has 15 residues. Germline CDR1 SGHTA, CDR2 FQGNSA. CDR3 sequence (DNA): TGTGCCAGCAGCCTAGCGGGAGTAGGTTACAATGAGCAGTTCTTC. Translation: CASSLAGVGYNEQFF.

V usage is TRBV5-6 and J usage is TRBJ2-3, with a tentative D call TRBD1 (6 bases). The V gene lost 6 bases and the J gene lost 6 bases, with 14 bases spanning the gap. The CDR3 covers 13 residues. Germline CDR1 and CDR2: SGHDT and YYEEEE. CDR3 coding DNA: TGTGCCAGCAACTTCCAGGGGTCGGATACGCAGTATTTT. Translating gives CASNFQGSDTQYF.

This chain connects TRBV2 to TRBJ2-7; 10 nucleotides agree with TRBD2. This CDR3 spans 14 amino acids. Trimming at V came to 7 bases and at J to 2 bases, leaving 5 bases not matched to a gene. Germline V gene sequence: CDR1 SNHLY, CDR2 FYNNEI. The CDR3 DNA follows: TGTGCCAGCACCGGACTAGCGGAGACCTACGAGCAGTACTTC. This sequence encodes CASTGLAETYEQYF.

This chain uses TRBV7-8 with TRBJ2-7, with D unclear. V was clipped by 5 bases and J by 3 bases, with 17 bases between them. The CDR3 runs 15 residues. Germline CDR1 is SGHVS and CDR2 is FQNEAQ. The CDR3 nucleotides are TGTGCCAGCAGCCAAAGGGCGGACGGTTACTACGAGCAGTACTTC. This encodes CASSQRADGYYEQYF.

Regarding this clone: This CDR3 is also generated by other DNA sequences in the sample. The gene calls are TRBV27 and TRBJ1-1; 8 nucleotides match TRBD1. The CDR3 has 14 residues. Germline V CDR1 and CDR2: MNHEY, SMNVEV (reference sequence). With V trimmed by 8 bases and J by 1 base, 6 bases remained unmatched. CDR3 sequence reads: CASRPTGANTEAFF. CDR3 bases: TGTGCCAGCCGACCGACAGGGGCGAACACTGAAGCTTTCTTT.

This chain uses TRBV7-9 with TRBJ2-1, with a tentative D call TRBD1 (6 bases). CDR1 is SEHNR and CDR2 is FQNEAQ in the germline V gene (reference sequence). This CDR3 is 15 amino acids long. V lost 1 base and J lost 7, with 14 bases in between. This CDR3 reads CASSLGQGNHNEQFF. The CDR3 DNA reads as TGTGCCAGCAGCTTAGGGCAGGGGAATCATAATGAGCAGTTCTTC.

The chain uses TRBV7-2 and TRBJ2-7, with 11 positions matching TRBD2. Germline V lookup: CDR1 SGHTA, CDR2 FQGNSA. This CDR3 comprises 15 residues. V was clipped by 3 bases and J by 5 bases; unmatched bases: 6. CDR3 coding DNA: TGTGCCAGCAGCTTGTTACTAGCGGGAGACGACGAGCAGTACTTC. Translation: CASSLLLAGDDEQYF.

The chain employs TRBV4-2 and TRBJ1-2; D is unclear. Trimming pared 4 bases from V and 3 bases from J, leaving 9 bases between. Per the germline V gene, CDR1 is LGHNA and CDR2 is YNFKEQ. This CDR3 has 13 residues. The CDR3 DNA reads TGTGCCAGCAGCCCCGGCGCGGACTATGGCTACACCTTC. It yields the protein CASSPGADYGYTF.

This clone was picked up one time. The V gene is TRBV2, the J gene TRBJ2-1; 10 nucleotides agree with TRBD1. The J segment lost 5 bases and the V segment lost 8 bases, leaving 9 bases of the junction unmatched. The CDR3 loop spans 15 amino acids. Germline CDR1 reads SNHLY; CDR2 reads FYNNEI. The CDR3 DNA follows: TGTGCCAGCCCGACTGGGACAGGGGATGACAATGAGCAGTTCTTC. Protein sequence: CASPTGTGDDNEQFF.

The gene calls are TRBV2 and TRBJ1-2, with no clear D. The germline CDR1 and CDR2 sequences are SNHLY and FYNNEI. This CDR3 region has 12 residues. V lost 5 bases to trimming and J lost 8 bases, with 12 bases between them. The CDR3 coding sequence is TGTGCCAGCAGTTCTGTTGACTGGGGCTACACCTTC. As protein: CASSSVDWGYTF.

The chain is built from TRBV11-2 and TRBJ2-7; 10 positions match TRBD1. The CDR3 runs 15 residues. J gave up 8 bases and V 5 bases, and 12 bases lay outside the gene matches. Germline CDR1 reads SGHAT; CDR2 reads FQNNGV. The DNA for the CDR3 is TGTGCCAGCAGCCCCGGACAGGGGGGGACCTTGAAGCAGTACTTC. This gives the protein CASSPGQGGTLKQYF.

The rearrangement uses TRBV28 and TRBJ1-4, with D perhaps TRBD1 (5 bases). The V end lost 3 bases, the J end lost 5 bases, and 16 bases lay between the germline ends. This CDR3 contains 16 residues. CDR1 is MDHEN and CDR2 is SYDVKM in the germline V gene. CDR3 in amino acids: CASSFGTREHNEKLFF. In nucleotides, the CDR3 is TGTGCCAGCAGTTTCGGGACCCGGGAGCACAATGAAAAACTGTTTTTT.

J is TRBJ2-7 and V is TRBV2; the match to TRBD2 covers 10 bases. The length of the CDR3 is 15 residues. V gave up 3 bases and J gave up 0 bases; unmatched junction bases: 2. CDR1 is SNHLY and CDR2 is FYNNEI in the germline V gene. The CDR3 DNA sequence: TGTGCCAGCAGTGATCCTAGCGGGAGCTCCTACGAGCAGTACTTC. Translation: CASSDPSGSSYEQYF.

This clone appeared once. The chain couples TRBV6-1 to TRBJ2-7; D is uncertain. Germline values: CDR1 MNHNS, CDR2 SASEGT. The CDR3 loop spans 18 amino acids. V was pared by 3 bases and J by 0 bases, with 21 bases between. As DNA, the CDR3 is TGTGCCAGCAGTGAGACCTCGACGGTCCCCAGGAGCTCCTACGAGCAGTACTTC. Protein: CASSETSTVPRSSYEQYF.

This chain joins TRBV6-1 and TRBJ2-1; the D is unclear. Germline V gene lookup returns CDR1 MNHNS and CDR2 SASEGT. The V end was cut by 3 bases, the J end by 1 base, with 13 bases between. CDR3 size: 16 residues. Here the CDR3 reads CASSDMVQPSYNEQFF. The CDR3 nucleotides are TGTGCCAGCAGTGATATGGTGCAGCCTTCCTACAATGAGCAGTTCTTC.

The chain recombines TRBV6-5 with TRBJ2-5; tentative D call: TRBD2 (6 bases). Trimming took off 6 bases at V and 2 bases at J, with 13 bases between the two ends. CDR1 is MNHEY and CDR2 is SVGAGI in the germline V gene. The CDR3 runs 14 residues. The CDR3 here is CASRNSGLQETQYF. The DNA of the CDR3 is TGTGCCAGCAGAAATAGCGGACTTCAAGAGACCCAGTACTTC.

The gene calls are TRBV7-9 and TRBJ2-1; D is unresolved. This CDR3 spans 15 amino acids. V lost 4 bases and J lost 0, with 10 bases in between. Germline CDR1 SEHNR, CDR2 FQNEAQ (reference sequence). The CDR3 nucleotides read TGTGCCAGCAGCTCAAGCGAGAGCTCCTACAATGAGCAGTTCTTC. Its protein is CASSSSESSYNEQFF.